This T cell receptor (beta chain) appears in the sequencing data of a study of blood T cell repertoires in COVID-19. Study background: Samples taken during acute and convalescent COVID-19 were collected in the United States, Italy and Spain. T cells, B-cell-depleted T cells, or PBMCs provided the cDNA or gDNA that served as material.

Germline assignment: CDR1 GTSNPN and CDR2 SVGIG (reference sequence). J lost 8 bases, V lost 0 bases, and 4 bases had no gene match. This CDR3 has 14 residues. How the authors handled the data: From reference gene primer amplification, estimates of nucleated cell counts were derived. TCRdb keeps only in-frame clones here, not all; method: immunoSEQ multiplex PCR. Clonal size and the V and J genes are those of that table, whereas D and trimming came from the DNA. This table has fewer than 120,000 clones, roughly four fifths appearing once. The chain carries TRBV30 and TRBJ1-6; 7 bases are a match to TRBD1. The TCR comes from a woman in her sixties with acute or convalescent COVID-19. Sequenced material: peripheral blood. The CDR3 DNA follows: TGTGCCTGGAGTGTTGAACAGGGGTATTCACCCCTCCACTTT. Its translation: CAWSVEQGYSPLHF.